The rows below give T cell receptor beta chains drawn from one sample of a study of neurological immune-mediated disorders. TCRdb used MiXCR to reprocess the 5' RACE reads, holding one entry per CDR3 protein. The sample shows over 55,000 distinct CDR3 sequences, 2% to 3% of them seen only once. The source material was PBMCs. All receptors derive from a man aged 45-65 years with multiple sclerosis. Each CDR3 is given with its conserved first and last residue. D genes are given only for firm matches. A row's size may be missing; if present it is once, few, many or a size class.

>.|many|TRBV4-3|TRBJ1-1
CASSQDTNTEAFF
TGCGCCAGCAGCCAAGATACGAACACTGAAGCTTTCTTT
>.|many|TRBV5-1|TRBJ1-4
CASSPDGSNEKLFF
TGCGCCAGCAGCCCGGACGGGTCTAATGAAAAACTGTTTTTT
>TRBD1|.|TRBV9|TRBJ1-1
CASSDGQDGNTEAFF
TGTGCCAGCAGCGACGGACAGGATGGGAACACTGAAGCTTTCTTT
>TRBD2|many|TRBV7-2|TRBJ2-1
CASSSAGGSYNEQFF
TGTGCCAGCAGCTCCGCGGGGGGATCATACAATGAGCAGTTCTTC
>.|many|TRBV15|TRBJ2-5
CATSFGQLQETQYF
TGTGCCACCAGCTTCGGGCAGTTACAAGAGACCCAGTACTTC
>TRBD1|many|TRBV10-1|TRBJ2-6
CASSDGQGPGANVLTF
TGCGCCAGCAGTGACGGACAGGGCCCGGGGGCCAACGTCCTGACTTTC
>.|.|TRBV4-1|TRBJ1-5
CASSQDGFETRDASNQPQHF
TGCGCCAGCAGCCAAGATGGATTCGAGACAAGGGACGCTAGCAATCAGCCCCAGCATTTT
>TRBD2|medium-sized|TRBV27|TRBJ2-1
CASSLSRGGSYNEQFF
TGTGCCAGCAGTTTATCGCGGGGGGGCTCCTACAATGAGCAGTTCTTC
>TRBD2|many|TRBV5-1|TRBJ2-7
CASSLGGLAYF
TGCGCCAGCAGCTTGGGGGGACTAGCGTACTTC
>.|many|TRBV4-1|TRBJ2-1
CASSQARTPEFF
TGCGCCAGCAGCCAAGCCCGGACCCCCGAGTTCTTC
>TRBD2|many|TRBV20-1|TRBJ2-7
CSAPPGLASYEQYF
TGCAGTGCCCCGCCGGGACTAGCGTCCTACGAGCAGTACTTC
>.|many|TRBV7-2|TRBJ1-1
CASSPGFWSTEAFF
TGTGCCAGCAGCCCTGGTTTTTGGTCCACTGAAGCTTTCTTT
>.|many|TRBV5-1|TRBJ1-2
CASSSTVNYGYTF
TGCGCCAGCAGCTCAACAGTTAACTATGGCTACACCTTC
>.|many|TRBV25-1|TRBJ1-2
CASTGAGAFDGYTF
TGTGCCAGCACAGGGGCAGGGGCTTTTGATGGCTACACCTTC
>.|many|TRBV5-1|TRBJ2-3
CASSLLPDADTQYF
TGCGCCAGCAGCTTGTTGCCAGATGCAGATACGCAGTATTTT
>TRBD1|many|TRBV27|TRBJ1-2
CASRRDRGTRGYTF
TGTGCCAGCAGACGTGACAGGGGCACGAGAGGCTACACCTTC
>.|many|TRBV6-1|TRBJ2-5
CASSEASPWETQYF
TGTGCCAGCAGTGAAGCCTCCCCCTGGGAGACCCAGTACTTC
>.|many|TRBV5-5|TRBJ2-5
CASSLGRFQETQYF
TGTGCCAGCAGCTTAGGCAGGTTCCAAGAGACCCAGTACTTC
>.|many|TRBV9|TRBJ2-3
CASSLGAIDTQYF
TGTGCCAGCAGCCTCGGCGCGATAGATACGCAGTATTTT
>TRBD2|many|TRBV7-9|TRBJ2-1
CASSSLAGSSYNEQFF
TGTGCCAGCAGCTCACTAGCGGGGAGCTCCTACAATGAGCAGTTCTTC
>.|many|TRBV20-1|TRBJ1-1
CSASRGAVNTEAFF
TGCAGTGCTAGTAGGGGGGCAGTGAACACTGAAGCTTTCTTT
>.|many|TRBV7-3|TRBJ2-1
CASSQDGFRNEQFF
TGTGCCAGCAGCCAGGATGGGTTCAGGAATGAGCAGTTCTTC
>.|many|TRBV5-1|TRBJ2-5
CASSFLQGGETQYF
TGCGCCAGCAGCTTCCTACAGGGCGGCGAGACCCAGTACTTC
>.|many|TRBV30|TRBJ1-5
CAWSVGTEQPQHF
TGTGCCTGGAGTGTAGGAACCGAGCAGCCCCAGCATTTT
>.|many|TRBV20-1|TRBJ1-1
CSASQGFDTEAFF
TGCAGTGCTTCACAGGGTTTTGACACTGAAGCTTTCTTT
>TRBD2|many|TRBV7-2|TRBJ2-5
CASSLVGTTQETQYF
TGTGCCAGCAGCTTAGTTGGGACTACCCAAGAGACCCAGTACTTC
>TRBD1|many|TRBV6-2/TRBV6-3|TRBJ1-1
CASSMGQTLPTAAFF
TGTGCCAGCAGTATGGGACAGACTTTGCCAACTGCGGCTTTCTTT
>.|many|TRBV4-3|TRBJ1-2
CASSHRNYGYTF
TGCGCCAGCAGCCATCGAAACTATGGCTACACCTTC
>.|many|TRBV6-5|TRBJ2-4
CASSTAGVNIQYF
TGTGCCAGCAGCACAGCAGGGGTAAACATTCAGTACTTC
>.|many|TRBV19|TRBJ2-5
CASSRDSRQETQYF
TGTGCCAGTAGTAGAGACAGCAGACAAGAGACCCAGTACTTC
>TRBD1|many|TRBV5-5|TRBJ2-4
CASSSILRDRVTKNIQYF
TGTGCCAGCAGCTCAATACTCCGGGACAGGGTTACCAAAAACATTCAGTACTTC
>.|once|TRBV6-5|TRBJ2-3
CASQAGPDTQYF
TGTGCCAGCCAAGCAGGCCCAGATACGCAGTATTTT
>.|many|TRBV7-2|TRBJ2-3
CASSSRSRRGYTDTQYF
TGTGCCAGCAGCAGCAGGTCACGCAGGGGATACACAGATACGCAGTATTTT
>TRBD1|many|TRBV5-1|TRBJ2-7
CASSRDRGFGEQYF
TGCGCCAGCAGCAGGGACAGGGGGTTCGGCGAGCAGTACTTC
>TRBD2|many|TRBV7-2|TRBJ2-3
CASSLTTSGGLSTDTQYF
TGTGCCAGCAGCTTAACTACTAGCGGGGGGCTGAGCACAGATACGCAGTATTTT
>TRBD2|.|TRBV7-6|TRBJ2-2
CASSQRRGANTGELFF
TGTGCCAGCAGCCAACGTCGGGGGGCGAACACCGGGGAGCTGTTTTTT